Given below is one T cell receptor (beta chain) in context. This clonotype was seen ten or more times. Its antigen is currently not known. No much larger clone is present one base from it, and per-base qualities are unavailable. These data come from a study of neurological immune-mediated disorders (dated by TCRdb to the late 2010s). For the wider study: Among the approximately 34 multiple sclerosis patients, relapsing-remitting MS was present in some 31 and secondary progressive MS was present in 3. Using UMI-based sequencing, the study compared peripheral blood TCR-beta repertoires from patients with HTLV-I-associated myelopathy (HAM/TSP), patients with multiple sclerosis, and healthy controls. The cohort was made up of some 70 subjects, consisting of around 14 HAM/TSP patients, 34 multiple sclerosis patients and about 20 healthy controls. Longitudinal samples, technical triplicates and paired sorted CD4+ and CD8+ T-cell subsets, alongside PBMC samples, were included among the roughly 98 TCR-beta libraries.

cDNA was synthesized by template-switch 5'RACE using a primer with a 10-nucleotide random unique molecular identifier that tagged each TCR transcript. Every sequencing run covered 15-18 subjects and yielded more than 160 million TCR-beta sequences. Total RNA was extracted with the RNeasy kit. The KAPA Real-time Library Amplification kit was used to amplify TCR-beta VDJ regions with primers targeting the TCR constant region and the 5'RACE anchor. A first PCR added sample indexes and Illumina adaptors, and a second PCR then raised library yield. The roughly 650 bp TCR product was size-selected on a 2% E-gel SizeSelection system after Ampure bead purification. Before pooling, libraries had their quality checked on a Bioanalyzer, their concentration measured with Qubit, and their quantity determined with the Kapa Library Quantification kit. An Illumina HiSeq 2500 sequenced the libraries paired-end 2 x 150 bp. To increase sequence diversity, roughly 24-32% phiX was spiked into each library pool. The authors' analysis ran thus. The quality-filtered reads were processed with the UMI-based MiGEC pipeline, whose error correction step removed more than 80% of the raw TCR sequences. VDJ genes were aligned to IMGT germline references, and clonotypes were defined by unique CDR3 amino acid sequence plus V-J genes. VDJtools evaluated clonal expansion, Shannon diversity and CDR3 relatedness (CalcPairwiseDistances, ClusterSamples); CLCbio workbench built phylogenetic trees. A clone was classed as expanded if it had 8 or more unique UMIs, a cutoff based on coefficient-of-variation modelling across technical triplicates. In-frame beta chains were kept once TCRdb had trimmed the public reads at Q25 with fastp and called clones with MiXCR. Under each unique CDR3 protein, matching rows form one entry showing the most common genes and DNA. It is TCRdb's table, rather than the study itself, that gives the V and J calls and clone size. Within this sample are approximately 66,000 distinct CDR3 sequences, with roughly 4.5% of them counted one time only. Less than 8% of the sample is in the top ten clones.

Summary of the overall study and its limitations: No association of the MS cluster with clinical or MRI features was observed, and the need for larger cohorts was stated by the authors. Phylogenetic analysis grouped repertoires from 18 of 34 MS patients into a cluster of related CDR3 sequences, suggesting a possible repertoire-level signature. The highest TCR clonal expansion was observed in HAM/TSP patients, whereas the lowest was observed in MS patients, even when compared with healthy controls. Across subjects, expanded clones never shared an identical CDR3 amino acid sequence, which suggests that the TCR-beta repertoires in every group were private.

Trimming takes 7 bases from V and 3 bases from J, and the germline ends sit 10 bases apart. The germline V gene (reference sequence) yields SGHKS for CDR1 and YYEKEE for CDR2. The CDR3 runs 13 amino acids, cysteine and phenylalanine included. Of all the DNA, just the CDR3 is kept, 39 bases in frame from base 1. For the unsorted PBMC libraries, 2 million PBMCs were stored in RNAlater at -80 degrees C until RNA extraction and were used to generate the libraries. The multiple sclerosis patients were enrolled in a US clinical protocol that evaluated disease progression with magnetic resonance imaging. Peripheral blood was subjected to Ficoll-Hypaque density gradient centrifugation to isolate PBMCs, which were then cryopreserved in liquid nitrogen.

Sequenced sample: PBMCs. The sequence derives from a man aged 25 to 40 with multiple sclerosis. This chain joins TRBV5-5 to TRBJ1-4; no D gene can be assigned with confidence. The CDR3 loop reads CASSDGPNEKLFF. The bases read TGTGCCAGCTCCGATGGTCCTAATGAAAAACTGTTTTTT.